Listed here is a single T cell receptor beta chain. Its antigen is not identified. Clones were read by immunoSEQ multiplex PCR, and TCRdb kept only the in-frame ones, dropping some. The sample has approximately 10,000 clones, around 93% seen once; the top ten hold around 0.8%. The data belong to a study of T cell clonotyping in hematopoietic cell transplantation. Whole-study results and caveats: Broader posttransplant TCR repertoire diversity was predicted by graft donor and pretransplant recipient Inverse Simpson Index values.

The CDR3 contains 18 residues. The junction had 8 bases not matched to a gene; V was cut back by 1 base and J by 0 bases. Germline CDR1 reads MGHRA; CDR2 reads YSYEKL. The material sequenced was peripheral blood mononuclear cells. The J gene is TRBJ2-1, the V gene TRBV4-1; 8 nucleotides match TRBD2. This TCR was sampled from a woman between 45 and 65 years old in good health. Some clones in this sample may be carry-over from other donors' samples. This chain's CDR3 is CASSQVGRGESSYNEQFF. The CDR3 coding sequence is TGCGCCAGCAGCCAAGTGGGGCGGGGGGAGAGCTCCTACAATGAGCAGTTCTTC.